Each of the 28 T cell receptor beta chains below was sequenced from the same sample in a study of read filtering for tumor transcriptome and immune sequencing. Molecular barcoded adaptors covering alpha/delta and beta/gamma chains were used on 400 to 450 ng RNA. TCRdb fed the reads into MiXCR, producing one record per CDR3 protein. The data hold approximately 50,000 distinct CDR3 sequences, with 20% to 25% observed a single time. The sequencing sample was made of a population of CD138-negative cells sorted from bone marrow. These receptors originate from a donor over 35 with multiple myeloma.

This clonotype was seen ten or more times. The rearrangement uses TRBV28 and TRBJ2-1, with 12 bases identical to TRBD2. The CDR3 consists of 15 residues. V dropped 5 bases and J dropped 7; count of bases not matched to a gene: 6. CDR1 is MDHEN, CDR2 SYDVKM, per germline. The CDR3 sequence is CASSASGTSGNEQFF. The CDR3 DNA is TGTGCCAGCAGTGCGTCCGGGACTAGCGGGAATGAGCAGTTCTTC.

The sample holds many counts of this clonotype. V usage is TRBV6-2 or TRBV6-3 and J usage is TRBJ2-3; 12 nucleotides line up with TRBD2. The J segment lost 1 base and the V segment lost 7 bases, leaving 9 bases of the junction unmatched. Per the germline V gene, CDR1 is MNHEY and CDR2 is SVGEGT. The CDR3 covers 17 residues. CDR3 protein: CASTQRLAGAGTDTQYF. The CDR3 coding sequence is TGTGCCAGCACCCAACGACTAGCGGGGGCAGGCACAGATACGCAGTATTTT.

This clonotype was found a few times. V and J are TRBV2 and TRBJ2-3, with TRBD2 matching 8 bases. This CDR3 is 15 amino acids long. V was clipped by 1 base and J by 4 bases; unmatched bases: 4. The germline V gene encodes CDR1 SNHLY and CDR2 FYNNEI. Here the CDR3 reads CASSEVGAGADTQYF. DNA for the CDR3: TGTGCCAGCAGTGAAGTGGGAGCGGGAGCAGATACGCAGTATTTT.

Notes on this clonotype: One base away lies a much larger clone, so this may be a sequencing read error. The chain combines TRBV6-5 with TRBJ1-1; D is uncertain. The CDR3 runs 15 residues. CDR1 and CDR2 (germline): MNHEY, SVGAGI. This chain's CDR3 is CACSYSRHIKTEAFF. The CDR3 DNA reads TGTGCCTGCAGTTACTCGAGACACATCAAGACTGAAGCTTTCTTT.

This clonotype came up a few times. V usage is TRBV7-9 and J usage is TRBJ2-3, with 7 bases aligning to TRBD2. Germline lookup yields CDR1 SEHNR and CDR2 FQNEAQ (reference sequence). The J segment lost 0 bases and the V segment lost 1 base, leaving 1 base of the junction unmatched. The CDR3 loop spans 15 amino acids. The CDR3 is CASSLGSGSTDTQYF. The DNA of the CDR3 is TGTGCCAGCAGCTTAGGTAGCGGGAGCACAGATACGCAGTATTTT.

This clonotype was seen at least ten times. This chain connects TRBV5-1 to TRBJ2-5; D may be TRBD1 or TRBD2 (6 bases each). V lost 4 bases, J lost 0 bases, and 10 bases lay in between. Germline loops: CDR1 SGHRS, CDR2 YFSETQ. The CDR3 covers 14 residues. The chain's CDR3 is CASSKGGNQETQYF. The CDR3 nucleotides are TGCGCCAGCAGCAAAGGGGGGAACCAAGAGACCCAGTACTTC.

This clonotype is termed medium-sized. The chain recombines TRBV25-1 with TRBJ2-1; D is undetermined. CDR1 MGHDK and CDR2 SYGVNS come from the germline V gene. The CDR3 consists of 15 residues. V lost 4 bases and J lost 10, with 20 bases in between. CDR3 sequence reads: CASSAPGLGVEEQFF. For the CDR3, the DNA is TGTGCCAGCAGTGCCCCGGGTCTTGGAGTGGAGGAGCAGTTCTTC.

In this sample, this clonotype turned up a few times. The rearrangement uses TRBV5-1 and TRBJ1-1; the match to TRBD1 covers 8 bases. J was trimmed by 5 bases and V by 0 bases; bases with no gene match: 12. Germline CDR1 is SGHRS and CDR2 is YFSETQ. The CDR3 runs 17 residues. The CDR3: CASSLAQGAIFGTEAFF. As DNA, the CDR3 is TGCGCCAGCAGCTTGGCTCAGGGGGCAATTTTTGGGACTGAAGCTTTCTTT.

Ten or more counts support this clonotype. J is TRBJ2-7 and V is TRBV28; possibly TRBD1 or TRBD2 for D (5 bases each). Per germline, CDR1 MDHEN and CDR2 SYDVKM. CDR3 size: 14 residues. V was cut by 7 bases and J by 3 bases, with 16 bases left in between. Here the CDR3 DNA reads TGTGCCAGCACCCCCCGGGGCCGGGTCTACGAGCAGTACTTC. This sequence encodes CASTPRGRVYEQYF. Using reference TRBV28 and TRBJ2-7 for the parts outside the CDR3, the full variable domain is DVKVTQSSRYLVKRTGEKVFLECVQDMDHENMFWYRQDPGLGLRLIYFSYDVKMKEKGDIPEGYSVSREKKERFSLILESASTNQTSMYLCASTPRGRVYEQYFGPGTRLTVT.

For this clonotype: This may be a read error, as it is one base from a much larger clone. Written as DNA, the CDR3 is TGTGCCAGCAGTTGCTCACCGGGACTAGCCACCGGGGAGCTGTTTTTT. Translating it yields CASSCSPGLATGELFF. The chain combines TRBV6-5 with TRBJ2-2; 9 positions agree with TRBD2. This CDR3 is 16 amino acids long. Germline V gene lookup returns CDR1 MNHEY and CDR2 SVGAGI. The trim removed 4 bases at V and 4 bases at J, leaving 7 bases unmatched.

This clonotype is labeled medium-sized. V is TRBV7-8 and J is TRBJ2-1; TRBD1 matches at 7 bases. J was trimmed by 7 bases and V by 2 bases; bases with no gene match: 14. This CDR3 has 17 residues. Per germline, CDR1 SGHVS and CDR2 FQNEAQ. The CDR3 DNA sequence: TGTGCCAGCAGCTTAACCGCCGACAGGGCTCGTACGAATGAGCAGTTCTTC. This gives the protein CASSLTADRARTNEQFF.

Details on this clonotype: The junction shows a germline mismatch at one end, possibly a read error. The chain carries TRBV20-1 and TRBJ1-6; 9 bases agree with TRBD1. The CDR3 loop spans 16 amino acids. Germline V CDR1 and CDR2: DFQATT, SNEGSKA (reference sequence). The CDR3 DNA sequence: TGCAGTGCTAGAGTTAGCCCGACAGGGGGAGGATCACCCATCCACTTT. Amino acid sequence: CSARVSPTGGGSPIHF.

This clonotype was counted at least ten times. The CDR3 here is CSVPPAGYKPRETQYF. CDR3 in DNA: TGCAGTGTCCCGCCGGCAGGGTATAAGCCCAGAGAGACCCAGTACTTC. The chain recombines TRBV20-1 with TRBJ2-5; a weak D match, TRBD1 (5 bases). The CDR3 length is 16 residues. V was clipped by 7 bases and J by 4 bases, with 25 bases between them. Germline V gene data show CDR1 as DFQATT and CDR2 as SNEGSKA (reference sequence).

Concerning this clonotype: The junction shows a germline mismatch at one end, possibly a read error. The chain joins TRBV10-3 to TRBJ1-1, with TRBD1 as a possible D gene (5 bases). Germline assignment: CDR1 ENHRY and CDR2 SYGVKD. CDR3 length: 16 residues. Here the CDR3 DNA reads TGTGCCGTCAGTGAGTCGAAGGGGACCGCGAGCACTGAAGCTTTCTTT. It codes for CAVSESKGTASTEAFF.

Turning to this clonotype: This may stem from a read error, because a much larger clone lies one nucleotide away. The chain is built from TRBV12-3 or TRBV12-4 and TRBJ1-5; a weak D match, TRBD1 (6 bases). The CDR3 is made up of 15 amino acids. V was clipped by 11 bases and J by 6 bases, with 23 bases between them. The CDR3 spells CAGTWGARGSQPQHF. CDR3 nucleotide sequence: TGTGCCGGCACCTGGGGGGCCAGGGGCAGTCAGCCCCAGCATTTT.

The table lists this clonotype with many counts. This sequence joins TRBV7-2 and TRBJ2-1; D is ambiguous. The CDR3 contains 14 residues. CDR1 is SGHTA and CDR2 is FQGNSA in the germline V gene. The ends were cut back, 3 bases at V and 2 bases at J, with 8 bases in the middle. For the CDR3, the DNA is TGTGCCAGCAGCTTCAGCCGGGCCTACAATGAGCAGTTCTTC. Protein sequence: CASSFSRAYNEQFF.

The CDR3 DNA reads TGTGCCAGTGGGTTGCGGAGTAGCAATCAGCCCCAGCATTTT. Its translation: CASGLRSSNQPQHF. The V gene is TRBV6-6, the J gene TRBJ1-5; D not certain. CDR1 and CDR2 from the germline V gene are MNHNY and SVGAGI (reference sequence). The CDR3 runs to 14 residues. V was pared by 9 bases and J by 0 bases, with 12 bases between.

This clonotype has ten or more counts. The chain carries TRBV7-3 and TRBJ1-5, with D perhaps TRBD1 (5 bases). Germline V gives CDR1 SGHTA, CDR2 FQGTGA. The CDR3 consists of 18 residues. The V end lost 5 bases, the J end lost 0 bases, and 20 bases lay between the germline ends. CDR3 amino acids: CASSGGHRRNYSNQPQHF. DNA for the CDR3: TGTGCCAGCAGCGGAGGCCACAGGCGAAACTATAGCAATCAGCCCCAGCATTTT.

This clonotype was detected ten times or more. The V and J genes are TRBV10-3 and TRBJ2-5; D is tentatively TRBD1 or TRBD2 (7 bases each). The CDR3 loop spans 18 amino acids. Germline CDR1 and CDR2: ENHRY and SYGVKD. V lost 4 bases to trimming and J lost 0 bases, with 21 bases between them. The CDR3 reads CAISAGPQGGQYQETQYF. The DNA for the CDR3 is TGTGCCATCAGTGCCGGCCCCCAGGGGGGGCAGTACCAAGAGACCCAGTACTTC.

Concerning this clonotype itself: One junction end does not reproduce the germline sequence, and a read error may be involved. This chain links TRBV6-6 with TRBJ2-7; weak D call: TRBD2 (5 bases). Per germline, CDR1 MNHNY and CDR2 SVGAGI (reference sequence). This CDR3 spans 13 amino acids. CDR3 DNA sequence: TGTGCCAGTCGGGTGGGCGGGCGAGTCGAGCACTACTTC. As protein: CASRVGGRVEHYF.

The chain carries TRBV7-8 and TRBJ1-1; no definite D call. CDR3 size: 14 residues. Trimming took off 4 bases at V and 0 bases at J, with 9 bases between the two ends. Looked up from germline, CDR1 is SGHVS and CDR2 is FQNEAQ. The CDR3 sequence: CASSSQSMNTEAFF. The CDR3 DNA follows: TGTGCCAGCAGCTCACAATCTATGAACACTGAAGCTTTCTTT.

This clonotype appeared many times. The chain recombines TRBV29-1 with TRBJ1-1; D gene ambiguous. CDR1 and CDR2 (germline): SQVTM, ANQGSEA. With 5 bases removed from V and 1 base from J, the gap between germline ends came to 2 bases. The CDR3 sequence is 10 residues long. CDR3 nucleotide sequence: TGCAGCGTTCAGAACACTGAAGCTTTCTTT. Its translation is CSVQNTEAFF.

At least ten counts were recorded for this clonotype. The CDR3 loop is CASGILSRGNTGELFF. DNA of the CDR3: TGTGCCAGCGGCATCTTGAGCAGGGGAAACACCGGGGAGCTGTTTTTT. The V gene is TRBV28, the J gene TRBJ2-2, with TRBD1 as a possible D gene (6 bases). V was pared by 8 bases and J by 2 bases, with 18 bases between. There are 16 residues in the CDR3. Germline V gene data show CDR1 as MDHEN and CDR2 as SYDVKM.

This clonotype appeared many times. The rearrangement uses TRBV5-1 and TRBJ2-3; D remains unclear. This CDR3 has 12 amino acids. The V end was cut by 0 bases, the J end by 6 bases, with 5 bases between. Per germline, CDR1 SGHRS and CDR2 YFSETQ. The CDR3 coding sequence is TGCGCCAGCAGCTTGGCCAGGGATACGCAGTATTTT. As protein: CASSLARDTQYF.

Only one count was recorded for this clonotype. This chain uses TRBV12-3 or TRBV12-4 with TRBJ2-1; D possibly matches TRBD1 or TRBD2 (6 bases each). This CDR3 is built from 13 residues. Deletions cut 1 base from V and 10 bases from J, with 11 bases between. In nucleotides, the CDR3 is TGTGCCAGCAGTTTAGAAAGGGGGGACGAGCAGTTCTTC. The encoded protein is CASSLERGDEQFF.

As for this clonotype: The conserved final phenylalanine or tryptophan is absent from the CDR3, which likely points to a read error. V gene TRBV12-3 or TRBV12-4 combines with J gene TRBJ2-5; 8 nucleotides agree with TRBD1. V lost 5 bases to trimming and J lost 4 bases; unmatched junction nucleotides: 3. The CDR3 totals 13 residues. Here the CDR3 reads CASSTDRGETQYS. In nucleotides, the CDR3 is TGTGCCAGCAGTACCGACAGGGGAGAGACCCAGTACTCC.

There are a few counts of this clonotype. The chain carries TRBV3-1 and TRBJ2-2; D is perhaps TRBD1 (6 bases). In germline, CDR1 is LGHDT, CDR2 YNNKEL (reference sequence). The ends were cut back, 7 bases at V and 1 base at J, with 13 bases in the middle. The CDR3 consists of 15 residues. The CDR3 region is CASTLGTLNTGELFF. CDR3 bases: TGTGCCAGCACACTCGGGACACTGAACACCGGGGAGCTGTTTTTT.

This clonotype was seen at least ten times. The chain recombines TRBV3-1 with TRBJ2-5; 8 bases align to TRBD2. With V trimmed by 1 base and J by 5 bases, 3 bases remained unmatched. This CDR3 spans 14 amino acids. From germline, CDR1 is LGHDT and CDR2 YNNKEL (reference sequence). The CDR3, as DNA: TGTGCCAGCAGCCAAGGGACTAGCCGGGAGACCCAGTACTTC. It yields the protein CASSQGTSRETQYF.